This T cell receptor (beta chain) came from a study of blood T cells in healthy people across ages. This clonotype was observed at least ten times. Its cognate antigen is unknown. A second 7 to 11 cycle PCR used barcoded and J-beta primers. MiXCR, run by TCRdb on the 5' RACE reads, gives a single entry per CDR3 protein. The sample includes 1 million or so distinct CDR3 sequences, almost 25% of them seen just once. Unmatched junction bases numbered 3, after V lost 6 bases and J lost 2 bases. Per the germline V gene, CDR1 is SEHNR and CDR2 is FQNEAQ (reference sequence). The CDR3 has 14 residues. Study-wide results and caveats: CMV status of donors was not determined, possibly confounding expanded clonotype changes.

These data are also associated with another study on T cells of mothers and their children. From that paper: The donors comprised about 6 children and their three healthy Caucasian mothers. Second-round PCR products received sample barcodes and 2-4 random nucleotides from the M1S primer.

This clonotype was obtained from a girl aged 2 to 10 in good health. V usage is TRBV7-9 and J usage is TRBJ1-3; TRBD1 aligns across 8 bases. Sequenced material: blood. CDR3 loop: CASSQTGAGNTIYF. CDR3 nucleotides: TGTGCCAGCAGTCAGACAGGGGCTGGAAACACCATATATTTT.